Presented here are 24 T cell receptor beta chains from one specimen sequenced in a study of identical twins. TCRdb fed the 5' RACE reads into MiXCR, producing one record per CDR3 protein. There are hundreds of thousands of distinct CDR3 sequences in the sample; 6.1% occur only once, and under 2% lies in the top ten. What was sequenced was naive T cells sorted from blood. The receptors stem from a man aged 18 to 29 in good health.

The chain carries TRBV3-1 and TRBJ1-3, with D possibly being TRBD1 (6 bases). The germline gives CDR1 LGHDT, CDR2 YNNKEL (reference sequence). Trimming stripped 1 base from V and 0 bases from J, with 13 bases between. The CDR3 covers 17 residues. For the CDR3, the DNA is TGTGCCAGCAGCCAAGTCGCCACAGGGAGCTCTGGAAACACCATATATTTT. This sequence encodes CASSQVATGSSGNTIYF.

This clonotype came up many times. The chain has TRBV5-5 and TRBJ2-7; D is perhaps TRBD1 (6 bases). The CDR3 sequence is 13 residues long. Germline V lookup: CDR1 SGHKS, CDR2 YYEKEE (reference sequence). The CDR3 spells CASSLGTTYEQYV. The CDR3 DNA is TGTGCCAGCAGTTTGGGGACAACCTACGAGCAGTACGTC.

Of note for this clonotype: A much larger clone is a single base away; this may be a read error. This sequence joins TRBV12-3 or TRBV12-4 and TRBJ2-2; D tentatively fits TRBD1 or TRBD2 (5 bases each). CDR3 length: 13 residues. The CDR3 sequence is CASEGTNTGQLFF. DNA of the CDR3: TGTGCCAGCGAAGGGACGAACACCGGGCAGCTGTTTTTT.

This clonotype was detected only a few times. The chain couples TRBV20-1 to TRBJ2-5; perhaps TRBD1 as D (5 bases). CDR1 DFQATT and CDR2 SNEGSKA come from the germline V gene (reference sequence). Trimming shortened V by 1 base and J by 0 bases, and 18 bases separated the two germline ends. The CDR3 contains 17 residues. The CDR3 loop is CSARAPRRDTYQETQYF. The DNA of the CDR3 is TGCAGTGCTAGAGCTCCCCGCAGGGATACCTACCAAGAGACCCAGTACTTC.

The chain joins TRBV2 to TRBJ2-1; tentative D call: TRBD1 (6 bases). This CDR3 has 16 amino acids. Germline V lookup: CDR1 SNHLY, CDR2 FYNNEI. The ends were cut back, 5 bases at V and 0 bases at J, with 14 bases in the middle. The CDR3 loop is CASSRDDRSSYNEQFF. DNA of the CDR3: TGTGCCAGCAGTAGGGACGACAGGAGCTCCTACAATGAGCAGTTCTTC.

This clonotype has more than one count but fewer than ten. The chain recombines TRBV7-2 with TRBJ2-3; TRBD1 might be the D (5 bases). V was pared by 3 bases and J by 5 bases, with 6 bases between. This CDR3 is built from 12 residues. Germline V lookup: CDR1 SGHTA, CDR2 FQGNSA. The CDR3 bases are TGTGCCAGCAGCTTCACAGGAGATACGCAGTATTTT. This gives the protein CASSFTGDTQYF.

J is TRBJ2-7 and V is TRBV28; 9 bases line up with TRBD2. V lost 6 bases and J lost 3; bases outside the gene matches: 6. The CDR3 length is 14 residues. Germline CDR1 is MDHEN and CDR2 is SYDVKM. In DNA, the CDR3 is TGTGCCAGCAGCCTTTTAGCGGGAGTCTACGAGCAGTACTTC. Protein sequence: CASSLLAGVYEQYF.

The chain employs TRBV20-1 and TRBJ2-7, with 14 bases that match TRBD2. The CDR3 covers 16 residues. Germline CDR1 reads DFQATT; CDR2 reads SNEGSKA (reference sequence). V lost 6 bases, J lost 7 bases, and 14 bases stayed unmatched. The CDR3: CSAARGGLAGENEQYF. CDR3 sequence (DNA): TGCAGTGCCGCGAGGGGGGGACTAGCGGGAGAGAATGAGCAGTACTTC.

This clonotype was seen at least ten times. This chain links TRBV6-5 with TRBJ2-7; the D is unclear. The CDR3 runs 13 residues. The germline CDR1 and CDR2 sequences are MNHEY and SVGAGI. Deletions cut 2 bases from V and 7 bases from J, with 12 bases between. The CDR3 sequence is CASSYRPSGEQYF. CDR3 in DNA: TGTGCCAGCAGTTACCGACCGTCTGGGGAGCAGTACTTC.

Only a few counts were recorded for this clonotype. At one end, the junction sequence differs from germline, possibly due to a read error. The rearrangement links TRBV30 to TRBJ2-1; no reliable D call. The CDR3 is made up of 13 amino acids. Germline values: CDR1 GTSNPN, CDR2 SVGIG (reference sequence). The CDR3, as DNA: TGTGCCTGGAGGATGTACCTTTGGGCGGAGCCGTTCTTC. It codes for CAWRMYLWAEPFF. Combining the CDR3 with reference TRBV30 and TRBJ2-1 gives the whole variable domain SQTIHQWPATLVQPVGSPLSLECTVEGTSNPNLYWYRQAAGRGLQLLFYSVGIGQISSEVPQNLSASRPQDRQFILSSKKLLLSDSGFYLCAWRMYLWAEPFFGPGTRLTVL.

There are many counts of this clonotype. This sequence joins TRBV6-1 and TRBJ1-1; TRBD1 agrees at 11 bases. Germline values: CDR1 MNHNS, CDR2 SASEGT. The CDR3 runs to 13 residues. With 7 bases clipped from V and 5 bases from J, the junction kept 3 bases outside the gene matches. The CDR3 DNA is TGTGCCAGCATCGGACAGGGGGCGACTGAAGCTTTCTTT. Protein sequence: CASIGQGATEAFF.

This clonotype has more than one count but fewer than ten. This chain links TRBV20-1 with TRBJ2-7; 7 bases are shared with TRBD1. Germline CDR1 is DFQATT and CDR2 is SNEGSKA (reference sequence). CDR3 length: 13 residues. V gave up 6 bases and J gave up 1 base; unmatched junction bases: 6. This CDR3 is CSAPGQRSYEQYF. The CDR3 DNA is TGCAGTGCGCCGGGACAGAGATCCTACGAGCAGTACTTC.

This clonotype was counted between two and nine times. This sequence joins TRBV7-6 and TRBJ1-1; D call uncertain. The CDR3 sequence is 14 residues long. CDR1 and CDR2 (germline): SGHVS, FNYEAQ. V lost 0 bases to trimming and J lost 7 bases, with 12 bases between them. CDR3 protein: CASSLAGSRNEAFF. CDR3 nucleotide sequence: TGTGCCAGCAGCTTAGCAGGGTCACGTAATGAAGCTTTCTTT.

This clonotype has only a few counts. J is TRBJ2-7 and V is TRBV7-2; D is perhaps TRBD1 or TRBD2 (5 bases each). CDR3 size: 15 residues. Per the germline V gene, CDR1 is SGHTA and CDR2 is FQGNSA. V gave up 5 bases and J gave up 2 bases, with 16 bases separating them. CDR3 in amino acids: CASSQGTASAYEQYF. The CDR3 nucleotides are TGTGCCAGCAGCCAAGGGACGGCATCCGCCTACGAGCAGTACTTC.

A few counts support this clonotype. The chain uses TRBV20-1 and TRBJ2-4; unclear D gene. Germline V gene lookup returns CDR1 DFQATT and CDR2 SNEGSKA (reference sequence). Between the trimmed V and J ends, which lost 1 base and 2 bases, there was a span of 6 bases. The CDR3 consists of 13 residues. The CDR3 loop reads CSARAPTKNIQYF. Here the CDR3 DNA reads TGCAGTGCTAGAGCCCCAACCAAAAACATTCAGTACTTC.

This clonotype was observed many times. The chain has TRBV6-2 or TRBV6-3 and TRBJ1-1; unclear D gene. Trimming took off 6 bases at V and 3 bases at J, with 11 bases between the two ends. This CDR3 comprises 13 residues. Germline CDR1 is MNHEY and CDR2 is SVGEGT. CDR3 loop: CASRARRYTEAFF. In DNA, the CDR3 is TGTGCCAGCAGGGCGAGGCGGTACACTGAAGCTTTCTTT.

This clonotype appeared many times. This chain uses TRBV29-1 with TRBJ1-1, with 7 bases aligning to TRBD1. Trimming at V came to 5 bases and at J to 1 base, leaving 7 bases not matched to a gene. CDR1 and CDR2 from the germline V gene are SQVTM and ANQGSEA. The CDR3 is 14 amino acids. The CDR3 sequence: CSVLPGTANTEAFF. The DNA of the CDR3 is TGCAGCGTTCTTCCCGGGACAGCGAACACTGAAGCTTTCTTT. Supplemented by reference TRBV29-1 and TRBJ1-1, the full variable domain reads SAVISQKPSRDICQRGTSLTIQCQVDSQVTMMFWYRQQPGQSLTLIATANQGSEATYESGFVIDKFPISRPNLTFSTLTVSNMSPEDSSIYLCSVLPGTANTEAFFGQGTRLTVV.

V gene TRBV3-1 combines with J gene TRBJ2-1, with D perhaps matching TRBD2 (6 bases). V dropped 4 bases and J dropped 7 bases, with 17 bases sitting between them. Germline V lookup: CDR1 LGHDT, CDR2 YNNKEL (reference sequence). The length of the CDR3 is 15 residues. The CDR3 DNA sequence: TGTGCCAGCAGCCCGGGACTCCAACGGCTAAATGAGCAGTTCTTC. Protein product: CASSPGLQRLNEQFF.

This clonotype has at least ten counts. The chain uses TRBV5-1 and TRBJ2-7, with 10 bases lining up with TRBD1. The CDR3 is 14 amino acids. Germline V gives CDR1 SGHRS, CDR2 YFSETQ. With 3 bases clipped from V and 3 bases from J, the junction kept 3 bases outside the gene matches. The CDR3 sequence is CASSWDRGGYEQYF. The DNA of the CDR3 is TGCGCCAGCAGCTGGGACAGGGGCGGCTACGAGCAGTACTTC.

This clonotype came up many times. CDR3 sequence reads: CASSLTTLDGGYTF. As DNA, the CDR3 is TGCGCCAGCAGCTTGACGACCCTCGACGGTGGCTACACCTTC. The chain joins TRBV5-1 to TRBJ1-2; D unclear. The CDR3 contains 14 residues. Germline-derived CDR1 and CDR2 are SGHRS and YFSETQ. V was shortened by 1 base and J by 7 bases, with 14 bases between the two germline ends.

This clonotype turned up a few times. The rearrangement uses TRBV9 and TRBJ2-2, with D uncertain. Per germline, CDR1 SGDLS and CDR2 YYNGEE. CDR3 length: 16 amino acids. V lost 0 bases and J lost 8, with 17 bases in between. CDR3 coding DNA: TGTGCCAGCAGCGTAGCCCAGCCCCAGTCCCGGGGGGAGCTGTTTTTT. Translated, it gives CASSVAQPQSRGELFF.

This clonotype was recorded many times. V and J are TRBV20-1 and TRBJ2-1; D is perhaps TRBD1 or TRBD2 (6 bases each). This CDR3 has 16 amino acids. Germline loops: CDR1 DFQATT, CDR2 SNEGSKA (reference sequence). Between the trimmed V and J ends, which lost 0 bases and 0 bases, there was a span of 12 bases. CDR3: CSARDWGAGSYNEQFF. The CDR3 nucleotides are TGCAGTGCTAGAGATTGGGGGGCGGGCTCCTACAATGAGCAGTTCTTC.

This clonotype was seen ten or more times. The chain has TRBV11-3 and TRBJ1-1; D is possibly TRBD1 (5 bases). Germline V gene sequence: CDR1 SGHNT, CDR2 YENEEA. The CDR3 is 12 amino acids. V was clipped by 5 bases and J by 8 bases, with 12 bases between them. The CDR3 DNA sequence: TGTGCCAGCAGCACCATCCGACAGGAAGCTTTCTTT. Amino acid sequence: CASSTIRQEAFF.

This clonotype was seen more than once but under ten times. The chain combines TRBV5-1 with TRBJ2-1; a weak D match, TRBD1 (5 bases). From germline, CDR1 is SGHRS and CDR2 YFSETQ. V dropped 0 bases and J dropped 13 bases, with 14 bases sitting between them. This CDR3 comprises 13 residues. The CDR3 loop reads CASSLDQGTDQFF. Here the CDR3 DNA reads TGCGCCAGCAGCTTGGATCAGGGAACAGATCAGTTCTTC. Based on the CDR3 plus reference TRBV5-1 and TRBJ2-1, the full variable domain is KAGVTQTPRYLIKTRGQQVTLSCSPISGHRSVSWYQQTPGQGLQFLFEYFSETQRNKGNFPGRFSGRQFSNSRSEMNVSTLELGDSALYLCASSLDQGTDQFFGPGTRLTVL.